This T cell receptor beta chain came from a study of blood T cell repertoires in COVID-19. Study-wide background: Whether acute or convalescent, the COVID-19 samples came from the United States, Italy and Spain. PBMCs, B-cell-depleted T cells, or T cells provided the cDNA or gDNA that made up the material.

In the original processing: Amplification with reference gene primers provided the estimates of nucleated cell counts. Measured with immunoSEQ multiplex PCR; TCRdb has only the in-frame clones, and not every one. The V and J calls and clone size were taken over from that table, and D and trimming were inferred from the DNA. The data show some 300,000 clones, roughly 90% seen once. The Seattle site enrolled patients during active infection and followed them longitudinally. The TCR was taken from a woman between 65 and 79 years old with COVID-19, enrolled during active disease. Input material: peripheral blood.

The DNA of the CDR3 is TGTGCCACCAGCAGAGATCTTTTCAGTTACTCCTACGAGCAGTACTTC. Its protein is CATSRDLFSYSYEQYF. The chain has TRBV15 and TRBJ2-7; D ambiguous. The CDR3 covers 16 residues. Trimming stripped 0 bases from V and 0 bases from J, with 12 bases between. Germline assignment: CDR1 LNHNV and CDR2 YYDKDF (reference sequence).